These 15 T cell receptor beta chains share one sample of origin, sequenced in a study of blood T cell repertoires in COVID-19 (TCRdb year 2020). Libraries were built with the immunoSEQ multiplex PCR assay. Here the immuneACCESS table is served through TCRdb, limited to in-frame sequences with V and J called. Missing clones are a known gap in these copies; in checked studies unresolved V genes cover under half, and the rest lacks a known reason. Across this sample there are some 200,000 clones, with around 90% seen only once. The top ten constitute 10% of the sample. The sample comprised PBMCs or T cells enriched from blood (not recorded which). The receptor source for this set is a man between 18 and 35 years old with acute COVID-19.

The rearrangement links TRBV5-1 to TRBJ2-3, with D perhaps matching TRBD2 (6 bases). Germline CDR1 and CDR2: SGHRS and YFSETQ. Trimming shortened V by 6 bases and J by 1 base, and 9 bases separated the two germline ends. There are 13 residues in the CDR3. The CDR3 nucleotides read TGCGCCAGCAATCCGGGGGGCACAGATACGCAGTATTTT. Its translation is CASNPGGTDTQYF.

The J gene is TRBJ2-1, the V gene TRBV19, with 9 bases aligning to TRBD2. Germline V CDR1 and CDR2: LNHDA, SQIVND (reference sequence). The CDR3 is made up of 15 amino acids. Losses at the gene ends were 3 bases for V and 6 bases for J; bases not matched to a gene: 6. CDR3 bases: TGTGCCAGTAGTATCGGGACTAGCTCCACCAATGAGCAGTTCTTC. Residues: CASSIGTSSTNEQFF.

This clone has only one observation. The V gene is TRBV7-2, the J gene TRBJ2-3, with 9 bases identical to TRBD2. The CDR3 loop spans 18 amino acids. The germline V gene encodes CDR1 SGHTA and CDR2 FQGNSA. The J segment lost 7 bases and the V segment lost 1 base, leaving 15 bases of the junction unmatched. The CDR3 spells CASSLGPQLAGFSNTQYF. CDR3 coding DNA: TGTGCCAGCAGCTTAGGTCCCCAGCTAGCGGGATTTTCGAATACGCAGTATTTT.

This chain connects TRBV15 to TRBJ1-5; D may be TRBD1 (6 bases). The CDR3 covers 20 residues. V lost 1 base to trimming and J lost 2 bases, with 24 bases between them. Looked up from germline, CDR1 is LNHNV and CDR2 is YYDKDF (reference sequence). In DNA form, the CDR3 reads TGTGCCACCAGCAGAGGGGGTGCGGGGGACATTATAGTGGGCAATCAGCCCCAGCATTTT. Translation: CATSRGGAGDIIVGNQPQHF.

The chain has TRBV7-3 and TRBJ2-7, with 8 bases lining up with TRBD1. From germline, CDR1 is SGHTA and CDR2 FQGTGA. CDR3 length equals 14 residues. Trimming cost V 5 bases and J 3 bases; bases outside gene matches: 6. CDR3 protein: CASSPGTGDYEQYF. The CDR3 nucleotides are TGTGCCAGCAGCCCAGGGACAGGAGACTACGAGCAGTACTTC.

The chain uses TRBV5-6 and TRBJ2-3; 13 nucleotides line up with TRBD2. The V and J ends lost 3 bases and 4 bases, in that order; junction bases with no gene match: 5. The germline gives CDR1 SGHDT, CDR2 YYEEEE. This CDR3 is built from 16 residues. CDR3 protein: CASSSLTSGRSDTQYF. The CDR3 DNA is TGTGCCAGCAGCTCCCTGACTAGCGGGAGGTCAGATACGCAGTATTTT.

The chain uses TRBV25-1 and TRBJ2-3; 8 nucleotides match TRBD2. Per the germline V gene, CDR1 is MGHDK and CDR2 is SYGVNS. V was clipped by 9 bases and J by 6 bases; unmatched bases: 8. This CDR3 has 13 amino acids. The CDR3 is CASGLAGGDTQYF. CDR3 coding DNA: TGTGCCAGTGGCCTAGCGGGCGGGGATACGCAGTATTTT.

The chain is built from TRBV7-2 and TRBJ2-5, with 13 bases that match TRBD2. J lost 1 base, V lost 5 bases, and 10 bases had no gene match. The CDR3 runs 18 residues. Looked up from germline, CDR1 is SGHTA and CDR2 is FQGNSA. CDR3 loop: CASSMGLAGLRGQETQYF. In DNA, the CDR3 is TGTGCCAGCAGCATGGGACTAGCGGGATTAAGGGGCCAAGAGACCCAGTACTTC. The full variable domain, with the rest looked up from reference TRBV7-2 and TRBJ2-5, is GAGVSQSPSNKVTEKGKDVELRCDPISGHTALYWYRQSLGQGLEFLIYFQGNSAPDKSGLPSDRFSAERTGGSVSTLTIQRTQQEDSAVYLCASSMGLAGLRGQETQYFGPGTRLLVL.

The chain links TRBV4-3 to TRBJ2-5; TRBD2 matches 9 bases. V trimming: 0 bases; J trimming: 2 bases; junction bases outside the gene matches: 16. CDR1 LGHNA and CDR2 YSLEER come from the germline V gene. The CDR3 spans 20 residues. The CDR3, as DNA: TGCGCCAGCAGCCAAGATCTTCAGGAAGGACTAGCGAAGACTCAAGAGACCCAGTACTTC. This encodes CASSQDLQEGLAKTQETQYF.

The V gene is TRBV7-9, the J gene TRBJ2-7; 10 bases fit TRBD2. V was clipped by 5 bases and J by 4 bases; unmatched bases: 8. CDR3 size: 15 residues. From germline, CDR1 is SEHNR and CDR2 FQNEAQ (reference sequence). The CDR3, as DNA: TGTGCCAGCAGCCCAGCTAGCGGGAGTTTTTACGAGCAGTACTTC. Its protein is CASSPASGSFYEQYF.

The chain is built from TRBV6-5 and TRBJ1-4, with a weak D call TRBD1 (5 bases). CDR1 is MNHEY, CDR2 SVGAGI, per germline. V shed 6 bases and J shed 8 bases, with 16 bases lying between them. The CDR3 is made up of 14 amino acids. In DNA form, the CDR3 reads TGTGCCAGCAGCCCCACCGGGGGTCAAGAAAAACTGTTTTTT. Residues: CASSPTGGQEKLFF.

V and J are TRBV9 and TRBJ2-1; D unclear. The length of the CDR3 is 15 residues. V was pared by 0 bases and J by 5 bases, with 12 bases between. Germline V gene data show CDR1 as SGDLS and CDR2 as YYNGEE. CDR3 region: CASSVGGRPHNEQFF. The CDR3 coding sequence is TGTGCCAGCAGCGTAGGAGGCAGACCGCACAATGAGCAGTTCTTC.

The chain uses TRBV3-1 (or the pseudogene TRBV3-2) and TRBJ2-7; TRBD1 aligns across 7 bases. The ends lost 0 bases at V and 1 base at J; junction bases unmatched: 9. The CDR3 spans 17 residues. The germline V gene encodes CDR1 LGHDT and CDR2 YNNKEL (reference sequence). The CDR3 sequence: CASSQDFGQGVSYEQYF. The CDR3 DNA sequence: TGTGCCAGCAGCCAAGATTTTGGGCAGGGGGTGTCCTACGAGCAGTACTTC.

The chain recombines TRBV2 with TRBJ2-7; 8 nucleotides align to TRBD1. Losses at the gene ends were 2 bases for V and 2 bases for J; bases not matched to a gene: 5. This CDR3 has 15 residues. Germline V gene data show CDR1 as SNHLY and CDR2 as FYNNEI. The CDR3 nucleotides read TGTGCCAGCAGTGAATGGGGGACAGGAACCTACGAGCAGTACTTC. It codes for CASSEWGTGTYEQYF.

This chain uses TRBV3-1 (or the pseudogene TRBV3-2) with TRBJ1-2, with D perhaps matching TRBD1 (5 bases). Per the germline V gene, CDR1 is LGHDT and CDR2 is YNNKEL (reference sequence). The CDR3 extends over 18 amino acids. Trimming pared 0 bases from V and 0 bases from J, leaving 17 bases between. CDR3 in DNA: TGTGCCAGCAGCCAAGACGCGTATGGAGGGGCGCCTAACTATGGCTACACCTTC. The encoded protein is CASSQDAYGGAPNYGYTF.